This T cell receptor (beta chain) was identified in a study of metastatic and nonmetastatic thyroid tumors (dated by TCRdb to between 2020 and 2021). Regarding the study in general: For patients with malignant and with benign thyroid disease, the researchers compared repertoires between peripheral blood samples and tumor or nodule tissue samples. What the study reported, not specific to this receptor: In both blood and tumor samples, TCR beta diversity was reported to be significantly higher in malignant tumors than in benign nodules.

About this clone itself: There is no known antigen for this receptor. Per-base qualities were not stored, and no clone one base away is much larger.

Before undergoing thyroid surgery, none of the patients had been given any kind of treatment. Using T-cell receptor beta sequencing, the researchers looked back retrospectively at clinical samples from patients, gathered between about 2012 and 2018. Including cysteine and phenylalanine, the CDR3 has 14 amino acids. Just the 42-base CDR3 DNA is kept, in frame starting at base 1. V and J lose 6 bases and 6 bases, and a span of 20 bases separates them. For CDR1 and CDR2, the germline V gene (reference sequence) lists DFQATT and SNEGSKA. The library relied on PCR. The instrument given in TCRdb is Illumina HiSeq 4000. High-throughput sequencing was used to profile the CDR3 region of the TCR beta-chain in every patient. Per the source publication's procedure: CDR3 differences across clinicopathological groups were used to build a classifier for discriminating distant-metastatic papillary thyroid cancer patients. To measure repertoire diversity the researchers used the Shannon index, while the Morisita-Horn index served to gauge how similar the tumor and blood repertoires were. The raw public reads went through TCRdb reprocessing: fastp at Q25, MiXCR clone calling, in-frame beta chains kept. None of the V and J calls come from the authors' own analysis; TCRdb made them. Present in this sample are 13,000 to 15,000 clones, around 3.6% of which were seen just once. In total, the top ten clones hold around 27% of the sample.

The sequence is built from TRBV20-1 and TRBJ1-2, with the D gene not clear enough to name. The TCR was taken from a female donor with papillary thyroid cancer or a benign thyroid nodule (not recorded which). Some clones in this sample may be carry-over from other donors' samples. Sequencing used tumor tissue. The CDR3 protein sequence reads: CSAYHGRAVNGYTF. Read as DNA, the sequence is TGCAGTGCCTACCACGGGAGGGCGGTGAATGGCTACACCTTC.